A selection of T cell receptor beta chains follows, all from one sample in a study of blood T cell repertoires in COVID-19. The repertoire was sequenced with immunoSEQ multiplex PCR; TCRdb's copy has only in-frame clones and lacks some. The sample has approximately 5,500 clones, over 75% seen once. What was sequenced was peripheral blood. The source of these receptors is a woman of 80 years or more with acute or convalescent COVID-19. Both conserved end residues are part of each CDR3. A D gene is named only where the DNA matches it firmly. Size tells how often a clone was seen (once, few, many) or the class of an expanded clone, and some rows leave it out.

V	J	size	D	DNA	CDR3
TRBV11-2	TRBJ1-6	.	TRBD1	TGTGCCAGCAGCTTATTGAGGGGGCGCGGTAATTCACCCCTCCACTTT	CASSLLRGRGNSPLHF
TRBV7-9	TRBJ1-6	once	.	TGTGCCAGCAGCTTAGAAGGAAGGGGACCCCTCCACTTT	CASSLEGRGPLHF
TRBV15	TRBJ2-5	.	TRBD2	TGTGCCACCAGCAGAGAGCTAGCGGGAACTAAAGAGACCCAGTACTTC	CATSRELAGTKETQYF
TRBV6-1	TRBJ2-7	.	TRBD1	TGTGCCAGCAGTGACCCGACAGGGGGCCCCTACGAGCAGTACTTC	CASSDPTGGPYEQYF
TRBV4-1	TRBJ2-5	.	TRBD2	TGCGCCAGCAGCCAAGAGAGGTCGAGCGGGGGGGGTCAAGAGACCCAGTACTTC	CASSQERSSGGGQETQYF
TRBV4-1	TRBJ1-3	once	.	TGCGCCAGCAGCCACGTCCGAGGTAGTGGCAGGGGCTCTGGAAACACCATATATTTT	CASSHVRGSGRGSGNTIYF
TRBV5-1	TRBJ2-3	once	.	TGCGCCAGCAGCTTGGACAGGGGCACAGATACGCAGTATTTT	CASSLDRGTDTQYF
TRBV12-3/TRBV12-4	TRBJ1-2	.	TRBD1	TGTGCCAGCAGTTGGGGGGGACAGGGAGGCTACACCTTC	CASSWGGQGGYTF
TRBV7-2	TRBJ2-1	.	TRBD1	TGTGCCAGCAGCTTCCAGGGGGCGAGCTACAATGAGCAGTTCTTC	CASSFQGASYNEQFF
TRBV15	TRBJ2-5	.	.	TGTGCCACCAGCGGGTGGGACTCGACCCAGTACTTC	CATSGWDSTQYF
TRBV5-1	TRBJ2-5	.	TRBD2	TGCGCCAGCGGGAGCGGGGAACGCCAAGAGACCCAGTACTTC	CASGSGERQETQYF
TRBV28	TRBJ1-1	.	.	TGTGCCAGCAGTTTAGGCGGGGGCCCGGGCACTGAAGCTTTCTTT	CASSLGGGPGTEAFF
TRBV11-1	TRBJ2-3	.	TRBD2	TGTGCCAGCAGCTCCGGACTAGCCGGAATCACAGATACGCAGTATTTT	CASSSGLAGITDTQYF
TRBV2	TRBJ1-6	.	.	TGTGCCAGCAGTGAATGGTCCAGGGGCCGGTCACCCCTCCACTTT	CASSEWSRGRSPLHF
TRBV5-4	TRBJ1-2	.	.	TGTGCCAGCAGCTTGGCCCTAAACTATGGCTACACCTTC	CASSLALNYGYTF
TRBV4-2	TRBJ2-5	once	TRBD2	TGTGCCAGCAGCCAAGATAGCGGGGGGGTCCAAGAGACCCAGTACTTC	CASSQDSGGVQETQYF
TRBV12-3/TRBV12-4	TRBJ2-1	.	TRBD2	TGTGCCAGCAGTGAACTAGCGGGACAGCAGTTCTTC	CASSELAGQQFF
TRBV7-9	TRBJ2-4	.	.	TGTGCCAGCAGCTTTTCTTGGACAGAAAACATTCAGTACTTC	CASSFSWTENIQYF
TRBV9	TRBJ1-1	.	.	TGTGCCAGCAGCCTGGTATCTATGAACACTGAAGCTTTCTTT	CASSLVSMNTEAFF
TRBV5-1	TRBJ1-4	.	TRBD1	TGCGCCAGCAGCTTGACAGGGGTTAGGGAAAAACTGTTTTTT	CASSLTGVREKLFF
TRBV11-2	TRBJ1-1	.	TRBD1	TGTGCCAGCAGCAACCGACAGGGGGGGAGGACTGAAGCTTTCTTT	CASSNRQGGRTEAFF
TRBV7-9	TRBJ1-1	.	.	TGTGCCAGCAGCCCGCAACAGGGGAACACTGAAGCTTTCTTT	CASSPQQGNTEAFF
TRBV11-3	TRBJ2-2	.	TRBD1	TGTGCCAGCAGCGCGGACAGGGGGCACACCGGGGAGCTGTTTTTT	CASSADRGHTGELFF
TRBV20-1	TRBJ1-3	.	.	TGCAGTGCTAGTTCAGGAAACACCATATATTTT	CSASSGNTIYF
TRBV6-5	TRBJ1-1	.	.	TGTGCCAGCAGTTACAGGGCAGGGGTTATGAACACTGAAGCTTTCTTT	CASSYRAGVMNTEAFF
TRBV19	TRBJ1-3	.	TRBD1	TGTGCCAGTGCAGACGGACAGGGGCTAGACACCATATATTTT	CASADGQGLDTIYF
TRBV11-2	TRBJ1-2	.	.	TGTGCCAGCAGCTCGATTAACCGAGCCGTAATTAACTATGGCTACACCTTC	CASSSINRAVINYGYTF
TRBV13	TRBJ2-7	.	TRBD2	TGTGCCAGCAGCCCCTCCGAGCGGGGGAGTTCCGAGCAGTACTTC	CASSPSERGSSEQYF
TRBV2	TRBJ1-1	.	TRBD1	TGTGCCAGCAGTGAACAGGGGGCCACTGAAGCTTTCTTT	CASSEQGATEAFF
TRBV24-1	TRBJ1-5	.	TRBD1	TGTGCCACCAGTGACCGGACAGGGGGTCCTAATCAGCCCCAGCATTTT	CATSDRTGGPNQPQHF
TRBV3-1/TRBV3-2	TRBJ1-2	.	TRBD1	TGTGCCACTGGGGGGACAGCGACCTATGGCTACACCTTC	CATGGTATYGYTF
TRBV6-2/TRBV6-3	TRBJ1-1	.	TRBD1	TGTGCCAGCAGTTACCGACGGGACAGGGCCCCAGTGTTGAACACTGAAGCTTTCTTT	CASSYRRDRAPVLNTEAFF
TRBV2	TRBJ1-5	.	TRBD1	TGTGCCAGCAACAGGGGGAACCAGCCCCAGCATTTT	CASNRGNQPQHF
TRBV5-1	TRBJ2-1	.	TRBD2	TGCGCCAGCAGCTTGCTAGCGGGTTACAATGAGCAGTTCTTC	CASSLLAGYNEQFF
TRBV2	TRBJ2-3	.	TRBD2	TGTGCCAGCAGCGGGACTAGCGGGGAGCAGTATTTT	CASSGTSGEQYF
TRBV25-1	TRBJ2-3	.	TRBD1	TGTGCCAGCAGTCAACAGGGGGCAGGAGATACGCAGTATTTT	CASSQQGAGDTQYF
TRBV5-1	TRBJ2-5	.	.	TGCGCCAGCAGCTTGAGGTTAAGAGGAGAGACCCAGTACTTC	CASSLRLRGETQYF
TRBV25-1	TRBJ1-2	.	.	TGTGCCAGCAGTGAGGGGCCACCCCATGGCTACACCTTC	CASSEGPPHGYTF
TRBV4-1	TRBJ2-4	.	TRBD2	TGCGCCAGCAGCCAAGGCCGGGGGGGCTGGGGCAAAAACATTCAGTACTTC	CASSQGRGGWGKNIQYF
TRBV5-1	TRBJ1-2	.	.	TGCGCCAGCAGAGGGGGAGGGACTAATAACTATGGCTACACCTTC	CASRGGGTNNYGYTF
TRBV7-2	TRBJ1-2	.	TRBD1	TGTGCCAGCAGCGCACGACAGGGGACTAACTATGGCTACACCTTC	CASSARQGTNYGYTF
TRBV12-3/TRBV12-4	TRBJ1-5	few	TRBD1	TGTGCCAGCAGTGGGACAGGGAATCAGCCCCAGCATTTT	CASSGTGNQPQHF
TRBV7-8	TRBJ1-1	.	.	TGTGCCAGCAGCTTAGAAGGGGCGAACACTGAAGCTTTCTTT	CASSLEGANTEAFF